The rows below give T cell receptor beta chains drawn from one sample of a study of beta chain features in type 1 diabetes. Sequencing was performed with immunoSEQ multiplex PCR; in TCRdb, only in-frame clones are kept and a portion is missing. The sample has some 660,000 clones, more than 13% seen once. Material: naive CD4+ T cells from blood. The receptor source for this set is a man younger than 35 with type 1 diabetes. CDR3s include the opening cysteine and the closing phenylalanine or tryptophan. A D gene is named only where the DNA matches it firmly. Expanded clones are given a class, and other clones once, few, many or no size at all.

V	D	J	size	CDR3	DNA
TRBV30	.	TRBJ1-3	.	CAWSVSNTIYF	TGTGCCTGGAGTGTTTCGAACACCATATATTTT
TRBV10-3	.	TRBJ2-3	few	CATRDLTDTQYF	TGTGCCACCCGGGACCTCACAGATACGCAGTATTTT
TRBV12-5	.	TRBJ2-1	.	CASGLRSPGSYNEQFF	TGTGCTAGTGGTTTGCGGTCCCCAGGCTCCTACAATGAGCAGTTCTTC
TRBV4-2	.	TRBJ1-2	.	CASTQEGSNYGYTF	TGTGCCAGCACCCAAGAGGGATCGAACTATGGCTACACCTTC
TRBV7-6	.	TRBJ1-2	few	CASSLMGLGNYGYTF	TGTGCCAGCAGCTTAATGGGCCTGGGGAACTATGGCTACACCTTC
TRBV9	.	TRBJ2-5	few	CASSSSELQYF	TGTGCCAGCAGTTCTAGCGAGCTCCAGTACTTC
TRBV12-5	.	TRBJ1-2	.	CASGNSNYGYTF	TGTGCTAGCGGGAACAGCAACTATGGCTACACCTTC
TRBV7-2	TRBD1	TRBJ2-7	.	CASSRDRAYEQYF	TGTGCCAGCAGCCGGGACAGGGCCTACGAGCAGTACTTC
TRBV2	.	TRBJ1-5	.	CASSEANSNQPQHF	TGTGCCAGCAGTGAAGCCAATAGCAATCAGCCCCAGCATTTT
TRBV14	TRBD1	TRBJ2-3	.	CASSRPGQGDTDTQYF	TGTGCCAGCAGCCGTCCGGGACAGGGTGACACAGATACGCAGTATTTT
TRBV29-1	.	TRBJ2-2	few	CSVSPRPNTGELFF	TGCAGCGTTTCCCCACGCCCGAACACCGGGGAGCTGTTTTTT
TRBV27	.	TRBJ1-5	.	CASSLGYSNQPQHF	TGTGCCAGCAGTTTGGGATATAGCAATCAGCCCCAGCATTTT
TRBV25-1	.	TRBJ1-5	.	CASSGLRGNQPQHF	TGTGCCAGCAGTGGCCTCCGAGGTAATCAGCCCCAGCATTTT
TRBV4-2	.	TRBJ2-7	few	CASSQALRIDEQYF	TGTGCCAGCAGCCAAGCCCTCAGAATTGACGAGCAGTACTTC
TRBV27	TRBD1	TRBJ2-7	.	CASSHPTGVHEQYF	TGTGCCAGCAGTCACCCGACAGGGGTCCACGAGCAGTACTTC
TRBV5-1	.	TRBJ2-1	few	CASSLAPGLSSYNEQFF	TGCGCCAGCAGCTTGGCCCCGGGACTGAGCTCCTACAATGAGCAGTTCTTC
TRBV7-6	.	TRBJ2-7	few	CASSLARGLEYF	TGTGCCAGCAGCTTAGCGCGAGGGTTGGAGTACTTC
TRBV20-1	.	TRBJ1-2	.	CSGWDVKGYTF	TGCAGTGGGTGGGATGTTAAGGGCTACACCTTC
TRBV29-1	.	TRBJ1-2	.	CSAGGDGGYTF	TGCAGCGCTGGGGGGGATGGCGGCTACACCTTC
TRBV5-8	TRBD1	TRBJ2-3	.	CASSLGDSGTDTQYF	TGTGCCAGCAGCTTGGGGGACAGCGGCACAGATACGCAGTATTTT
TRBV7-7	TRBD1	TRBJ2-2	.	CASSRGTGATGELFF	TGTGCTAGCAGCCGAGGGACAGGCGCTACCGGGGAGCTGTTTTTT
TRBV18	.	TRBJ2-1	few	CASSPGLDNEQFF	TGTGCCAGCTCACCGGGTCTAGACAATGAGCAGTTCTTC
TRBV13	.	TRBJ2-3	few	CASSLLVPTDTQYF	TGTGCCAGCAGCCTACTAGTCCCCACAGATACGCAGTATTTT
TRBV5-4	.	TRBJ2-7	few	CASTPAGPGYNEQYF	TGTGCCAGCACCCCGGCAGGTCCAGGATACAACGAGCAGTACTTC
TRBV29-1	.	TRBJ1-1	few	CSVIRGTEAFF	TGCAGCGTTATCAGGGGCACTGAAGCTTTCTTT
TRBV29-1	.	TRBJ2-3	few	CSEGARTDTQYF	TGCAGCGAAGGGGCGAGAACAGATACGCAGTATTTT
TRBV6-5	TRBD1	TRBJ1-4	.	CASSYRQGTANEKLFF	TGTGCCAGCAGTTACCGACAGGGGACGGCTAATGAAAAACTGTTTTTT
TRBV4-2	TRBD2	TRBJ2-5	few	CASSQHGLAGGPGETQYF	TGTGCCAGCAGCCAGCACGGACTAGCGGGAGGCCCCGGAGAGACCCAGTACTTC
TRBV14	TRBD1	TRBJ2-1	.	CASSQLKGAEQFF	TGTGCCAGCAGCCAGCTAAAGGGGGCCGAGCAGTTCTTC